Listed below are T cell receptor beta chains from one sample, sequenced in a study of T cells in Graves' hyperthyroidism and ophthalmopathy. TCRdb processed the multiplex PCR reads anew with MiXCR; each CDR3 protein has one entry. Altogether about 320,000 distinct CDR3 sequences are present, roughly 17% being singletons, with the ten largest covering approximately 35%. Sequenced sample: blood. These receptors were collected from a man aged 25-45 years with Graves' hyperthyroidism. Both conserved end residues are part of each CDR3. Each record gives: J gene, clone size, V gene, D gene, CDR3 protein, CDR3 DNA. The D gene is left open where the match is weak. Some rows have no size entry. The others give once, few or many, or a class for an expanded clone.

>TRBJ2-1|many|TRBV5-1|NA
CASSQDGGAMISSYNEQFF
TGCGCCAGCAGTCAGGACGGCGGGGCGATGATAAGCTCCTACAATGAGCAGTTCTTC
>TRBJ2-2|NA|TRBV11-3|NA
CASSSMLASNTGELFF
TGTGCCAGCAGCTCAATGCTCGCTTCGAACACCGGGGAGCTGTTTTTT
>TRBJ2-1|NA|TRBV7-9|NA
CASSQEYGNEQFF
TGTGCCAGCAGCCAAGAATATGGCAATGAGCAGTTCTTC
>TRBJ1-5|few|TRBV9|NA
CASSVGPMGQPQHF
TGTGCCAGCAGCGTTGGACCGATGGGTCAGCCCCAGCATTTT
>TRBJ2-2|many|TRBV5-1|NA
CASSFGGGVSGELFF
TGCGCCAGCAGCTTCGGGGGCGGCGTCTCCGGGGAGCTGTTTTTT
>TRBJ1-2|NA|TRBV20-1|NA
CSARGGLGGMGYTF
TGCAGTGCTAGAGGGGGCTTGGGGGGCATGGGCTACACCTTC
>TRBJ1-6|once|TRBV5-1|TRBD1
CASSARQGNGSPLHF
TGCGCCAGCAGCGCTAGACAGGGTAATGGATCACCCCTCCACTTT
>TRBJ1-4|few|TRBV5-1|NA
CASSLRQLAHNEKLFF
TGCGCCAGCAGCCTTAGACAGTTGGCGCATAATGAAAAACTGTTTTTT
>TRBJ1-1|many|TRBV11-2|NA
CASSLSPGVNTEAFF
TGTGCCAGCAGCCTTTCGCCAGGGGTGAACACTGAAGCTTTCTTT
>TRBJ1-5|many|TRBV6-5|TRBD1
CASSYGQGNQPQHF
TGTGCCAGCAGTTACGGACAGGGCAATCAGCCCCAGCATTTT
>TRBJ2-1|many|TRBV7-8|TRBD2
CASSLIAGLVTNEQFF
TGTGCCAGCAGCTTAATTGCGGGACTAGTTACCAATGAGCAGTTCTTC
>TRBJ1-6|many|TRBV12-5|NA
CASATTLNSPLHF
TGTGCTAGTGCCACAACCCTTAATTCACCCCTCCACTTT
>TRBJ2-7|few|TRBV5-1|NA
CASSYRDSTGYSYEQYF
TGCGCCAGCAGCTATAGGGACTCGACAGGGTACTCCTACGAGCAGTACTTC
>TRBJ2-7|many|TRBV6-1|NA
CASSPSDYEQYF
TGTGCCAGCAGCCCGAGTGATTACGAGCAGTACTTC
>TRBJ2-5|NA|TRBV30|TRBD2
CAWSPGTSRFQETQYF
TGTGCCTGGAGTCCCGGGACTAGCAGATTCCAAGAGACCCAGTACTTC
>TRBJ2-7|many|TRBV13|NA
CASSLVGEQYF
TGTGCCAGCAGCTTAGTAGGGGAGCAGTACTTC
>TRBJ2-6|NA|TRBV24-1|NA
CATSDPKGGGANVLTF
TGTGCCACCAGTGACCCGAAGGGGGGTGGGGCCAACGTCCTGACTTTC
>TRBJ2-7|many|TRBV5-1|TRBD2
CASKRDYEQYF
TGCGCCAGCAAGCGGGACTACGAGCAGTACTTC
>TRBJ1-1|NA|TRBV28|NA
CASSFSPGGNTEAFF
TGTGCCAGCAGTTTCAGCCCGGGAGGGAACACTGAAGCTTTCTTT
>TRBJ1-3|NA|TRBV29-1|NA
CSVVQTALSGNTIYF
TGCAGCGTTGTACAGACAGCTCTTTCTGGAAACACCATATATTTT
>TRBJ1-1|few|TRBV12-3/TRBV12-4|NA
CASVPTSNRFMNTEAFF
TGTGCCAGCGTTCCAACCTCGAACAGATTCATGAACACTGAAGCTTTCTTT
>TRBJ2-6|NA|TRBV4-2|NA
CASSQDGLVSGANVLTF
TGTGCCAGCAGCCAAGATGGACTGGTCTCTGGGGCCAACGTCCTGACTTTC
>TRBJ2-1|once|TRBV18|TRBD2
CASSPRGTSGNNEQFF
TGTGCCAGCTCACCCCGGGGGACTAGCGGAAACAATGAGCAGTTCTTC
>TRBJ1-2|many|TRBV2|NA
CASMGAYYGYTF
TGTGCCAGCATGGGGGCGTACTATGGCTACACCTTC
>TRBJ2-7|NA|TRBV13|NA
CASRGPAVAEQYF
TGTGCCAGTAGAGGGCCCGCGGTCGCCGAGCAGTACTTC
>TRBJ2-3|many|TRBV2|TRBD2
CASSKLAGGTDTQYF
TGTGCCAGCAGTAAGCTAGCGGGAGGCACAGATACGCAGTATTTT
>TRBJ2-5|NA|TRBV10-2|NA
CASIKGAGGQETQYF
TGCGCCAGCATCAAGGGGGCCGGAGGGCAAGAGACCCAGTACTTC
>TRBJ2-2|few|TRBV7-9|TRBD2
CASSPKTGTSGAKNTGELFF
TGTGCCAGCAGCCCAAAAACCGGGACTAGCGGGGCAAAGAACACCGGGGAGCTGTTTTTT
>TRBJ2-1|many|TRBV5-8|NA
CASSLGQTVYNEQFF
TGTGCCAGCAGCTTGGGCCAGACAGTCTACAATGAGCAGTTCTTC
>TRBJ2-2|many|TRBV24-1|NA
CATTDRVGELFF
TGTGCCACCACCGACCGGGTGGGGGAGCTGTTTTTT
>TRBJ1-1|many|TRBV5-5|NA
CASSSQAGGVTEAFF
TGTGCCAGCAGCTCCCAGGCGGGAGGGGTGACTGAAGCTTTCTTT
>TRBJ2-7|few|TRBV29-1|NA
CSVVSNEQYF
TGCAGCGTTGTTTCCAACGAGCAGTACTTC
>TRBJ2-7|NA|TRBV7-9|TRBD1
CASSPGTVTDEQYF
TGTGCCAGCAGCCCCGGGACAGTGACGGACGAGCAGTACTTC
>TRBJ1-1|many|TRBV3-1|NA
CASSQDGGWGTEAFF
TGTGCCAGCAGCCAAGATGGCGGATGGGGCACTGAAGCTTTCTTT
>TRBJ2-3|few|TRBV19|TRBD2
CASSQIAGGGDTQYF
TGTGCCAGTAGTCAAATAGCGGGAGGCGGAGATACGCAGTATTTT
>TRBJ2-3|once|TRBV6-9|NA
CASSYTAKSDTQYF
TGTGCCAGCAGTTACACGGCTAAATCAGATACGCAGTATTTT
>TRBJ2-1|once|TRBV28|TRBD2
CASSALRGSGSSYNEQFF
TGTGCCAGCAGTGCCCTAAGGGGGAGCGGGAGCTCCTACAATGAGCAGTTCTTC
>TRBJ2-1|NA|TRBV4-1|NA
CASSQEYGTRRNEQFF
TGCGCCAGCAGCCAAGAGTACGGGACCCGGAGGAATGAGCAGTTCTTC
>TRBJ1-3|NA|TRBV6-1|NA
CASSLRGSWGNTIYF
TGTGCCAGCAGTCTTAGGGGATCGTGGGGAAACACCATATATTTT
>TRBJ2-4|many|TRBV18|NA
CASSPLEYGNIQYF
TGTGCCAGCTCACCTTTAGAGTACGGAAACATTCAGTACTTC
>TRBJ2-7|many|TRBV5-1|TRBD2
CASSFGWEGNEQYF
TGCGCCAGCAGCTTTGGCTGGGAGGGGAACGAGCAGTACTTC
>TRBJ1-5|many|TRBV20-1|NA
CSASPRDGGQPQHF
TGCAGTGCTAGTCCCCGGGATGGCGGTCAGCCCCAGCATTTT
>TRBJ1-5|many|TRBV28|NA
CASTPPGWGSNQPQHF
TGTGCCAGCACCCCCCCAGGGTGGGGAAGCAATCAGCCCCAGCATTTT
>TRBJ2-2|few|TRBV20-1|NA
CSASEQGTGELFF
TGCAGTGCTAGTGAGCAAGGGACCGGGGAGCTGTTTTTT
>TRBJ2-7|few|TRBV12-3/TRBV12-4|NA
CASSLQPLDEQYF
TGTGCCAGCAGTTTGCAGCCACTCGACGAGCAGTACTTC
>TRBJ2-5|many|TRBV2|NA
CAAHHRLHQETQYF
TGTGCCGCTCACCATAGGCTGCACCAAGAGACCCAGTACTTC
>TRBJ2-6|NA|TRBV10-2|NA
CASVIGGAGANVLTF
TGCGCCAGCGTCATCGGGGGCGCTGGGGCCAACGTCCTGACTTTC
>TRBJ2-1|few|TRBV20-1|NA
CSARVLEVGGEQFF
TGCAGTGCTCGGGTACTGGAAGTGGGCGGTGAGCAGTTCTTC
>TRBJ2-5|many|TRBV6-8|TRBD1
CASSRPGTGVLAQYF
TGTGCCAGCAGTAGGCCCGGGACAGGTGTTCTAGCCCAGTACTTC
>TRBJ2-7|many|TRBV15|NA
CATSYPGGPSGEQYF
TGTGCCACCAGCTACCCCGGAGGACCCTCGGGGGAGCAGTACTTC
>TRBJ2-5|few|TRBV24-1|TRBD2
CATSDLESSGSQETQYF
TGTGCCACCAGTGATTTGGAGTCTAGCGGGAGCCAAGAGACCCAGTACTTC
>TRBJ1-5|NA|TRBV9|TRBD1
CASSVEGAFNQPQHF
TGTGCCAGCAGCGTAGAGGGGGCATTCAATCAGCCCCAGCATTTT
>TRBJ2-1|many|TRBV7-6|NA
CASSQYDLLSSYNEQFF
TGTGCCAGCAGCCAATACGACTTGCTAAGCTCCTACAATGAGCAGTTCTTC
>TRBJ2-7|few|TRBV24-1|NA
CATGHLYEQYF
TGTGCCACGGGACATTTGTACGAGCAGTACTTC
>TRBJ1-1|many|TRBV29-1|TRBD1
CSVAPQGDTEAFF
TGCAGCGTTGCTCCCCAGGGGGACACTGAAGCTTTCTTT
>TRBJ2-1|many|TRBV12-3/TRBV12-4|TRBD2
CASSLRASGNNEQFF
TGTGCCAGCAGTTTAAGGGCTAGCGGGAACAATGAGCAGTTCTTC
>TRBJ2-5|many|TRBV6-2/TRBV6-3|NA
CASSRQAGETQYF
TGTGCCAGCAGTCGACAGGCAGGGGAGACCCAGTACTTC
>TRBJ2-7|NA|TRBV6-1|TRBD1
CASSDQPDREHYF
TGTGCCAGCAGTGACCAGCCCGACAGGGAACATTACTTC